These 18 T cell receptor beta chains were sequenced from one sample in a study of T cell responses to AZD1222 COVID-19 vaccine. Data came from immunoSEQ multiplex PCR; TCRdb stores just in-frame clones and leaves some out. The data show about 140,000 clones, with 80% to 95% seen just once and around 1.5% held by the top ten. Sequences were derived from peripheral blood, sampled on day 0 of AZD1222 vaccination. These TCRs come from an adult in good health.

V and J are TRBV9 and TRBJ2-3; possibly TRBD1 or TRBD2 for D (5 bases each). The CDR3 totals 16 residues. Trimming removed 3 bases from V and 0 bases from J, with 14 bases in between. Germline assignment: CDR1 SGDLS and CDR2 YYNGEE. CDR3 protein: CASSAAWDGSTDTQYF. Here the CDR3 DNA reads TGTGCCAGCAGCGCTGCCTGGGACGGGAGCACAGATACGCAGTATTTT.

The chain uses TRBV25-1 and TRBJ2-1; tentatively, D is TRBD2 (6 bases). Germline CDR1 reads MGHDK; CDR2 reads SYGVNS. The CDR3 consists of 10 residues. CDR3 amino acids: CAAGGGEQFF. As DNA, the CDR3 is TGTGCAGCGGGTGGGGGTGAGCAGTTCTTC.

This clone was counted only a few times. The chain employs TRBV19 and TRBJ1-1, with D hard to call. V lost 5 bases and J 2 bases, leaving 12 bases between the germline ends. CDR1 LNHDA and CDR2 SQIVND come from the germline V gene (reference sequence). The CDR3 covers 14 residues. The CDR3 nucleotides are TGTGCCAGTAGTTCGCACCTGATAAACACTGAAGCTTTCTTT. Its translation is CASSSHLINTEAFF.

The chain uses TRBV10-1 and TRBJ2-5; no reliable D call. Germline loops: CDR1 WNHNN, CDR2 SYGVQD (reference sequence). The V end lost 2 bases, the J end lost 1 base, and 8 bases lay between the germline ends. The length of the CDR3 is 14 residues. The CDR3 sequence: CASSEKDFQETQYF. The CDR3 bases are TGCGCCAGCAGTGAGAAGGATTTCCAAGAGACCCAGTACTTC.

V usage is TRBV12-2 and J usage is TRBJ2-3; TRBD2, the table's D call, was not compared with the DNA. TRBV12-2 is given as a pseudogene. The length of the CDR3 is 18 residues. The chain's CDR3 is CASRLMQSGVDFTDTQYF. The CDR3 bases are TGTGCAAGTCGCTTAATGCAGTCGGGGGTCGACTTCACAGATACGCAGTATTTT.

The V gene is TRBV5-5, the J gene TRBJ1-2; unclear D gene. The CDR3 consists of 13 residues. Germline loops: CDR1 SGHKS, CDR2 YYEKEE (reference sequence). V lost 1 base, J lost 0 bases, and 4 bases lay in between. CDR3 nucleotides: TGTGCCAGCAGCTTGAGCTCTAACTATGGCTACACCTTC. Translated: CASSLSSNYGYTF.

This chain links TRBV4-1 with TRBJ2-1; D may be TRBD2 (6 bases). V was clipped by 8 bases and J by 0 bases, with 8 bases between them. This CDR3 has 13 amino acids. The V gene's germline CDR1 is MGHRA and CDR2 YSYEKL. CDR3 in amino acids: CASAGSSYNEQFF. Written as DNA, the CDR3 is TGCGCCAGCGCGGGGAGCTCCTACAATGAGCAGTTCTTC.

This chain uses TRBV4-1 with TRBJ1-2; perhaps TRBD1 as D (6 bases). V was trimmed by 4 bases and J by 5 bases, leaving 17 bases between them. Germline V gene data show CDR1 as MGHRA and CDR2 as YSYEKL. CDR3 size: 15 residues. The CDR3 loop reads CASSLGDRPSYGYTF. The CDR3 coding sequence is TGCGCCAGCAGCCTAGGAGACAGGCCCAGTTATGGCTACACCTTC.

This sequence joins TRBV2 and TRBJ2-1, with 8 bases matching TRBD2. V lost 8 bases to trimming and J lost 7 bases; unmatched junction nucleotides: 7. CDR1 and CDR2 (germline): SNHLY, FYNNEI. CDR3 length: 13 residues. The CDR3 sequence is CASEREKGNEQFF. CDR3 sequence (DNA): TGTGCCAGCGAGCGGGAGAAGGGGAATGAGCAGTTCTTC.

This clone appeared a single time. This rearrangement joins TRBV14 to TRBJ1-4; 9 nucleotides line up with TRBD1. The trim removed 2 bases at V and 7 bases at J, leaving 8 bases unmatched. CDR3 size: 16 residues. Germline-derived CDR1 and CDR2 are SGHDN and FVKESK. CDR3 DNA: TGTGCCAGCAGCCAACAGTCCGGGACAGGGCGTGAAAAACTGTTTTTT. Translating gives CASSQQSGTGREKLFF.

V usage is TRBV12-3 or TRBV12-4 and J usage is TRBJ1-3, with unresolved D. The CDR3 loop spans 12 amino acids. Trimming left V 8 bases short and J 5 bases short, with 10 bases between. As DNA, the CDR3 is TGTGCCAGCTTTGAGGTTCGAAACACCATATATTTT. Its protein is CASFEVRNTIYF.

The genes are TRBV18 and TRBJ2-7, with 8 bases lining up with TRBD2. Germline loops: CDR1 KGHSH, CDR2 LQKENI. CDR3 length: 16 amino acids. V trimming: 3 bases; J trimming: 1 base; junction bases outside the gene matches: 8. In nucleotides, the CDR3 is TGTGCCAGCTCACCGAATTTAGCGGGGACTTCCTACGAGCAGTACTTC. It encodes CASSPNLAGTSYEQYF.

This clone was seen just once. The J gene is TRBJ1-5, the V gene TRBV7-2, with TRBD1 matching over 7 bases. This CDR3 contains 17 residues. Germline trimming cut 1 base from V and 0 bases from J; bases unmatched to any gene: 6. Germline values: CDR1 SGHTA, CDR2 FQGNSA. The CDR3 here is CASSLVGTAYSNQPQHF. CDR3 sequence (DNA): TGTGCCAGCAGCTTAGTTGGGACAGCATATAGCAATCAGCCCCAGCATTTT.

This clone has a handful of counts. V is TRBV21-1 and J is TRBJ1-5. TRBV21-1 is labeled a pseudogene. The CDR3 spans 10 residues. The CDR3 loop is CASSRQPQHF. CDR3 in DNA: TGTGCCAGCAGCCGTCAGCCCCAGCATTTT.

CDR3 in amino acids: CASSQAGGITDTQYF. The DNA of the CDR3 is TGCGCCAGCAGCCAAGCGGGAGGTATCACAGATACGCAGTATTTT. The chain employs TRBV4-1 and TRBJ2-3, with 7 bases identical to TRBD2. This CDR3 has 15 residues. With 1 base clipped from V and 2 bases from J, the junction kept 3 bases outside the gene matches. The germline gives CDR1 MGHRA, CDR2 YSYEKL.

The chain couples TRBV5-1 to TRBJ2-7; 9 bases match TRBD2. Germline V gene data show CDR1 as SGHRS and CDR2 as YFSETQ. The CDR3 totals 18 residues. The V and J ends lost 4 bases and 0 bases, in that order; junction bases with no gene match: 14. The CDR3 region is CASSQPGLATGYSYEQYF. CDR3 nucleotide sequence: TGCGCCAGCAGCCAGCCGGGACTAGCAACGGGGTACTCCTACGAGCAGTACTTC.

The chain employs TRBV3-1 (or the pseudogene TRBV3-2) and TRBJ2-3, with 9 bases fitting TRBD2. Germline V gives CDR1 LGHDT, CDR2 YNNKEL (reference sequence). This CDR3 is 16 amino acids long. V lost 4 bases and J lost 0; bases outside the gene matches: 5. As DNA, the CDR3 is TGTGCCAGCAGCCTAGCGGGAGACCCTAGCACAGATACGCAGTATTTT. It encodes CASSLAGDPSTDTQYF.

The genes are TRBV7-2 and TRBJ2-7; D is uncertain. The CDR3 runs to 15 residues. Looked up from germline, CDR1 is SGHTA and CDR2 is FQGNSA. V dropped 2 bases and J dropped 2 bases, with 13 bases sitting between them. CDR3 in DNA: TGTGCCAGCAGCTTATTCGTCCACTCCACCTACGAGCAGTACTTC. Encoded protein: CASSLFVHSTYEQYF.